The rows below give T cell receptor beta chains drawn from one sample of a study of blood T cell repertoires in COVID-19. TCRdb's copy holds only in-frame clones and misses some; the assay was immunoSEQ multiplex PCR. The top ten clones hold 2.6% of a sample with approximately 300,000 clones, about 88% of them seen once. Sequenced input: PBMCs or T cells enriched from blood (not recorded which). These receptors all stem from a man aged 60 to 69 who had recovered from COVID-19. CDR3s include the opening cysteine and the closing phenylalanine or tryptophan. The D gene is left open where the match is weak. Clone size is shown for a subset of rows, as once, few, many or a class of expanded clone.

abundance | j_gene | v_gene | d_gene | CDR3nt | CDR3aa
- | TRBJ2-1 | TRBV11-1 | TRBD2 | TGTGCCAGCAGGGGGCGGGAGACCTACAATGAGCAGTTCTTC | CASRGRETYNEQFF
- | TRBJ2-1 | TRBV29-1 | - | TGCAGCGTTGAAGTGGGTCGACATATCTATGAGCAGTTCTTC | CSVEVGRHIYEQFF
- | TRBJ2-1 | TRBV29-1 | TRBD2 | TGCAGCCCCGAGGGGGTGCGGGAGGTCCTAAGATCCTACAATGAGCAGTTCTTC | CSPEGVREVLRSYNEQFF
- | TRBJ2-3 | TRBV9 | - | TGTGCCAGCAGCGTGGGAAGGGGTACAGATACGCAGTATTTT | CASSVGRGTDTQYF
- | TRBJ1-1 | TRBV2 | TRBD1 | TGTGCCAGCACCGGACAGGGGCTGAACACTGAAGCTTTCTTT | CASTGQGLNTEAFF
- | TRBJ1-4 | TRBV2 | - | TGTGCCAGCTTACGACAGACTAATGAAAAACTGTTTTTT | CASLRQTNEKLFF
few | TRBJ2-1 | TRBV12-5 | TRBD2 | TGTGCTAGTGGTTTGCCGGGACTAGCGGGAGGGCAACAGTTCTTC | CASGLPGLAGGQQFF
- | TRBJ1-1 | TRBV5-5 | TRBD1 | TGTGCCAGCAGCAGAGGGACAGGGGGCACTGAAGCTTTCTTT | CASSRGTGGTEAFF
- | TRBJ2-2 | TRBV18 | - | TGTGCCAGCTCACCAAGAGGCGAACCCGGGGAGCTGTTTTTT | CASSPRGEPGELFF
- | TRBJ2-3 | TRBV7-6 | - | TGTGCCAGCAGCTTATCGGCAGATACGCAGTATTTT | CASSLSADTQYF
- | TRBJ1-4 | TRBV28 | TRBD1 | TGTGCCAGCCTACAGGGGGCAGGGGAAAAACTGTTTTTT | CASLQGAGEKLFF
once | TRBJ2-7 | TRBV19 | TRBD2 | TGTGCCAGTAGAACCAGACTTAGCGGGAACTCCTACGAGCAGTACTTC | CASRTRLSGNSYEQYF
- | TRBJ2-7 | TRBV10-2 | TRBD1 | TGCGCCAGCAGGCCGACAGGGGGGGGCTACGAGCAGTACTTC | CASRPTGGGYEQYF
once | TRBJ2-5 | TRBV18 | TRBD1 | TGTGCCAGCGGCGACAGGGACCAAGAGACCCAGTACTTC | CASGDRDQETQYF
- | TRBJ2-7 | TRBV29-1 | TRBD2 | TGCAGCTTCTACAGCGGGGGCTCCTACGAGCAGTACTTC | CSFYSGGSYEQYF
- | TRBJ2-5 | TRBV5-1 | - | TGCGCCAGCAGCCCCCAGCGCGGGTGGGAGACCCAGTACTTC | CASSPQRGWETQYF
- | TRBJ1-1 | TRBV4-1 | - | TGCGCCAGCAGCCAGCTCAGGGGAGACACTGAAGCTTTCTTT | CASSQLRGDTEAFF
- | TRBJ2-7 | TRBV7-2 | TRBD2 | TGTGCCAGCAGCCCAGCGGGACTAGCGTTTGGCTACGAGCAGTACTTC | CASSPAGLAFGYEQYF
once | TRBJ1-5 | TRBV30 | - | TGTGCCAGTGCCCGGGACAACAATCAGCCCCAGCATTTT | CASARDNNQPQHF
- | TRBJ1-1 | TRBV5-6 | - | TGTGCCAGCAGCTTCCGTTGGGTGGCGGGGAACACTGAAGCTTTCTTT | CASSFRWVAGNTEAFF
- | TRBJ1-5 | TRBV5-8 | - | TGTGCCAGCAGCTTTTTAACAGTCAATCAGCCCCAGCATTTT | CASSFLTVNQPQHF
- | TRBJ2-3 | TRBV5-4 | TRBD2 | TGTGCCAGCAGCCTGGGGACTAGCGGGAGGGGTAGCACAGATACGCAGTATTTT | CASSLGTSGRGSTDTQYF
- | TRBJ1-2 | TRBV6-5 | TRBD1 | TGTGCCAGCAGGGGGGACAGGGAAGTCTATGGCTACACCTTC | CASRGDREVYGYTF
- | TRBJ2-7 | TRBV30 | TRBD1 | TGTGCCTGGAGAAAAAAGCCCGGGACAGGGGTCTACGAGCAGTACTTC | CAWRKKPGTGVYEQYF
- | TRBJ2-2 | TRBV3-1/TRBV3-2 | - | TGTGCCAGCAGCCAAGATTTTGGGGACTACCTTAGACAGGCCGGGGAGCTGTTTTTT | CASSQDFGDYLRQAGELFF
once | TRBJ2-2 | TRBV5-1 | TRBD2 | TGCGCCAGCAGTGAGCTAGCGGGGGGCACCGGGGAGCTGTTTTTT | CASSELAGGTGELFF
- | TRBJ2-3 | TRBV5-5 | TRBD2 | TGTGCCAGCAGCTCACCAGCGGGGGGCGTCGCAGATACGCAGTATTTT | CASSSPAGGVADTQYF
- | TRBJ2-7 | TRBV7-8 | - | TGTGCCAGCAGCTTAGGGCGTCCTAGGGCGGGAAACTCCTACGAGCAGTACTTC | CASSLGRPRAGNSYEQYF
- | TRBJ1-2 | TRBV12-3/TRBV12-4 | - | TGTGCCAGCAGCAATCAGCGTTCCTATGGCTACACCTTC | CASSNQRSYGYTF
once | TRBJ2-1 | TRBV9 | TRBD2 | TGTGCCAGCAGCATTAGCGGGGGCCCCCGGGATGAGCAGTTCTTC | CASSISGGPRDEQFF
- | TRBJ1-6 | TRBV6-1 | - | TGTGCCAGCAGTGAAATGATGGGCAGTCTCGATTCACCCCTCCACTTT | CASSEMMGSLDSPLHF
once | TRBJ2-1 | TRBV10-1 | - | TGCGCCAGCAGTGAGAATATGGCAGAGCAGTTCTTC | CASSENMAEQFF
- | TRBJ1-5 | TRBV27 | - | TGTGCCAGCAGTTTAGGACACAATCAGCCCCAGCATTTT | CASSLGHNQPQHF